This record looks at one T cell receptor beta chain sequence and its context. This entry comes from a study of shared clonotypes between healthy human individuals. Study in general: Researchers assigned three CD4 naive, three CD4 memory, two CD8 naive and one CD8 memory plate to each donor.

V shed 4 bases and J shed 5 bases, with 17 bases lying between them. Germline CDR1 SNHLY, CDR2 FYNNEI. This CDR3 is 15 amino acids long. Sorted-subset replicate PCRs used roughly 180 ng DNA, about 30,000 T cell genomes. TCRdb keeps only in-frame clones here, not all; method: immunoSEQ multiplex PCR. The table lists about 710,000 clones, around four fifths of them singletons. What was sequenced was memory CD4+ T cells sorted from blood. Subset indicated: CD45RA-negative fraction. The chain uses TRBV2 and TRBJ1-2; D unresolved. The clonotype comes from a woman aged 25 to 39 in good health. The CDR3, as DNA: TGTGCCAGCAGTGTACGACTTACCTCGGTATATGGCTACACCTTC. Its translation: CASSVRLTSVYGYTF.